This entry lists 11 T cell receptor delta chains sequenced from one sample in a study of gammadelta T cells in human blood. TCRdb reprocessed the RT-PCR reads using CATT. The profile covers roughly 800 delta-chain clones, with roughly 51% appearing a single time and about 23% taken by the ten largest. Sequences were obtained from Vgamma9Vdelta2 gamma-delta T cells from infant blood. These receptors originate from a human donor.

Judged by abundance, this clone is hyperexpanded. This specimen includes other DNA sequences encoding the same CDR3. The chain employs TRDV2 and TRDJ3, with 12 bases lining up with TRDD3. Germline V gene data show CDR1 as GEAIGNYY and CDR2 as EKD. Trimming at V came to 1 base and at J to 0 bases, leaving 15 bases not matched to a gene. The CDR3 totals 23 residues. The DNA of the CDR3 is TGTGCCTGTGACACAGCGGGTCTACTGGGGGATACCCGGAGCTCCTGGGACACCCGACAGATGTTTTTC. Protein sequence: CACDTAGLLGDTRSSWDTRQMFF.

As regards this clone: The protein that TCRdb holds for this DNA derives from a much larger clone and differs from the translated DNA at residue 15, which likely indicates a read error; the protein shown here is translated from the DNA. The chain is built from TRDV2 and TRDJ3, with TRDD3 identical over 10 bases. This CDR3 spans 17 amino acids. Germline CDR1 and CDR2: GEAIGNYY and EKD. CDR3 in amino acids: CACDSTGGSWDTRQTFF. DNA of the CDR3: TGTGCCTGTGACAGTACTGGGGGATCCTGGGACACCCGACAGACGTTTTTC.

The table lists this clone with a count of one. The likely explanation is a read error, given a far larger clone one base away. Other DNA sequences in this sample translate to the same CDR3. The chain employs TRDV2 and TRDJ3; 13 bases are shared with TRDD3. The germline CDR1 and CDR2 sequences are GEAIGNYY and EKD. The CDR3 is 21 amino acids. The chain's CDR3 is CACDTVPTGGYGLWDTRQMFF. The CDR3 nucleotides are TGTGCCTGTGACACCGTCCCTACTGGGGGATACGGGTTATGGGACACACGACAGATGTTTTTC.

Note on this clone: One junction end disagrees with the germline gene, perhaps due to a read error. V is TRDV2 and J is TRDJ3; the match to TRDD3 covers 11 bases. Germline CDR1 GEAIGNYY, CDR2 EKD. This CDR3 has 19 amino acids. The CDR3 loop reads CACDDWGIMDSWDTRQMFF. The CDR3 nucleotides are TGTGCCTGTGACGACTGGGGGATAATGGACTCCTGGGACACTCGACAGATGTTTTTC.

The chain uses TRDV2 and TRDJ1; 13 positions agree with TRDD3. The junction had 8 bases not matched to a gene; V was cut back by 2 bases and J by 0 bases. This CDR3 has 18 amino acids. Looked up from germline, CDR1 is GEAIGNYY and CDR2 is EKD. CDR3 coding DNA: TGTGCCTGTGACAATTTACTACTGGGGGATACGGACACCGATAAACTCATCTTT. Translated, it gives CACDNLLLGDTDTDKLIF.

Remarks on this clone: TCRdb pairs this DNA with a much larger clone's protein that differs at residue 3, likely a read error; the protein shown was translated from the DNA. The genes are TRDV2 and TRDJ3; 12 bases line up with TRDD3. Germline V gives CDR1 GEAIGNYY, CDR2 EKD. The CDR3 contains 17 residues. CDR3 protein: CASDIVLGDTSTRQMFF. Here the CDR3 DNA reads TGTGCCTCTGACATCGTACTGGGGGATACCTCTACCCGACAGATGTTTTTC.

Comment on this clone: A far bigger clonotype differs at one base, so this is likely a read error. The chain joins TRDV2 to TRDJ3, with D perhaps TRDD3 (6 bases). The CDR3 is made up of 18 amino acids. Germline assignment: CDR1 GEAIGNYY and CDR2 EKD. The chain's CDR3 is CACDTWGSRSWDTQQMFF. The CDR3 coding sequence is TGTGCCTGTGACACCTGGGGATCCCGCTCCTGGGACACCCAACAGATGTTTTTC.

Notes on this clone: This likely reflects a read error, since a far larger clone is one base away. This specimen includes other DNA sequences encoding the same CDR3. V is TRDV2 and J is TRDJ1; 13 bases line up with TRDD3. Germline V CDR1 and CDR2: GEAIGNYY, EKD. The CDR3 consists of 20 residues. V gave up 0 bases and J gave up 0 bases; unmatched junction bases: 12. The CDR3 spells CACDTVTGGYAAGYTDKLIF. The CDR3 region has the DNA TGTGCCTGTGACACCGTGACTGGGGGATACGCGGCGGGCTACACCGATAAACTCATCTTT.

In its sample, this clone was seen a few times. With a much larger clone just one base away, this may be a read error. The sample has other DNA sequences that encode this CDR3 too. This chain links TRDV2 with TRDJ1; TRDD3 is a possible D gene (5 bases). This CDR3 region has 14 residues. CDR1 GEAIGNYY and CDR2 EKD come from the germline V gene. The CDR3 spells CACVGLAYTDKLIF. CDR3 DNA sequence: TGTGCCTGTGTGGGGCTGGCGTACACTGATAAACTCATCTTT.

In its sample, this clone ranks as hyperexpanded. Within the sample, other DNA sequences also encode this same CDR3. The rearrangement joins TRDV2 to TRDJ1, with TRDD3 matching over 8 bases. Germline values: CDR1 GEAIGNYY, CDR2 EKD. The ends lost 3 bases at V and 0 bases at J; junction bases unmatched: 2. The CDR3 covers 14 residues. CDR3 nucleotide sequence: TGTGCCTGTGACCTACTGGGGGACACCGATAAACTCATCTTT. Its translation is CACDLLGDTDKLIF.

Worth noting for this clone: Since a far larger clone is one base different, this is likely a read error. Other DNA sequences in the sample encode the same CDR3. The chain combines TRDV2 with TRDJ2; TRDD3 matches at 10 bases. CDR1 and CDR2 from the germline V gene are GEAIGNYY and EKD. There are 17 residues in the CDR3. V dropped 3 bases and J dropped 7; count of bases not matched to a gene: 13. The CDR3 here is CACDLLGDKEVGAQLFF. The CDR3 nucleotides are TGTGCCTGTGACCTGCTGGGGGATAAGGAGGTTGGAGCACAACTCTTCTTT.